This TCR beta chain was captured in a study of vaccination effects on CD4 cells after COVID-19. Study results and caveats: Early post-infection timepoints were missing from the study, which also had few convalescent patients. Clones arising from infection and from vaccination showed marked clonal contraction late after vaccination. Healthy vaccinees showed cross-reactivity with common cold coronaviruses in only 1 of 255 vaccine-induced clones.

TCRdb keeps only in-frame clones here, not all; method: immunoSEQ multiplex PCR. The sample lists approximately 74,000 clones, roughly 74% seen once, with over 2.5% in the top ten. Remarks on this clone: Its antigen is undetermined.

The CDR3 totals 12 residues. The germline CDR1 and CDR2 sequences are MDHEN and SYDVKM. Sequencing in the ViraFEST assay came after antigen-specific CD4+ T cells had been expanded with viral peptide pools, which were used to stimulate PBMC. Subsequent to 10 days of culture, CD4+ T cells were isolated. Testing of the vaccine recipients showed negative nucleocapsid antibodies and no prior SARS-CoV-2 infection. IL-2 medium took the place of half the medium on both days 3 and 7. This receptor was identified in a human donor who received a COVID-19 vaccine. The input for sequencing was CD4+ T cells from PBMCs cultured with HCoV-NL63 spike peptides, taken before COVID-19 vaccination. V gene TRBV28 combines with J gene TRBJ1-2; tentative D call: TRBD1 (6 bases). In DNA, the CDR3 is TGTGACCCATTACAGGGTGACTATGGCTACACCTTC. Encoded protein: CDPLQGDYGYTF.